The T cell receptor beta chain under discussion was sequenced for a study of blood T cell repertoires in COVID-19. Study in general: Acute and convalescent COVID-19 specimens originated in the United States, Italy and Spain. T cells, B-cell-depleted T cells, or PBMCs supplied cDNA or gDNA.

The repertoire was sequenced with immunoSEQ multiplex PCR; TCRdb's copy has only in-frame clones and lacks some. This table has under 200,000 clones, over 70% appearing once. The germline CDR1 and CDR2 sequences are MNHEY and SVGEGT. CDR3 length: 12 amino acids. V lost 1 base and J 4 bases, leaving 4 bases between the germline ends. This clone was detected only once. Input material: peripheral blood. J is TRBJ1-2 and V is TRBV6-2 or TRBV6-3; D uncertain. The receptor was derived from a man aged 55 to 70 with active or convalescent COVID-19. CDR3 loop: CASSYYSYGYTF. The DNA of the CDR3 is TGTGCCAGCAGTTACTACTCCTATGGCTACACCTTC.